Listed here are 23 T cell receptor beta chains from one sample, sequenced in a study of shared clonotypes between healthy human individuals. Produced via immunoSEQ multiplex PCR; TCRdb's table is partial and in-frame only. The table records approximately 2.4 million clones, approximately 95% of them present only once. The specimen sequenced was naive CD4+ T cells sorted from blood. The sample's subset: CD45RA+ positively selected. The receptors stem from a man aged 18 to 30 in good health.

This clone has just a few counts. The J gene is TRBJ1-2, the V gene TRBV6-5, with D possibly being TRBD1 (5 bases). V lost 7 bases, J lost 2 bases, and 8 bases lay in between. Looked up from germline, CDR1 is MNHEY and CDR2 is SVGAGI. CDR3 length: 12 residues. The CDR3 DNA is TGTGCCAGCACCGAGGGGAACTATGGCTACACCTTC. Translating gives CASTEGNYGYTF.

This rearrangement joins TRBV6-5 to TRBJ1-1; 9 nucleotides agree with TRBD1. Germline CDR1 reads MNHEY; CDR2 reads SVGAGI. The CDR3 has 15 residues. Losses at the gene ends were 6 bases for V and 0 bases for J; bases not matched to a gene: 5. The CDR3 loop reads CASRGTGNLNTEAFF. The CDR3 DNA follows: TGTGCCAGCAGGGGGACAGGGAATTTGAACACTGAAGCTTTCTTT.

CDR3 DNA: TGCGCCAGCGGCCCGCAATCAAACACCGGGGAGCTGTTTTTT. It codes for CASGPQSNTGELFF. The V gene is TRBV5-1, the J gene TRBJ2-2, with unresolved D. The CDR3 sequence is 14 residues long. V dropped 7 bases and J dropped 2 bases, with 12 bases sitting between them. The germline V gene has CDR1 SGHRS and CDR2 YFSETQ.

The gene calls are TRBV1 and TRBJ2-1; the table's D call, TRBD2, was not checked against the DNA. TRBV1 is a documented pseudogene. This CDR3 is built from 18 residues. CDR3 loop: CTSSPGAGDYHQGGEQFF. Here the CDR3 DNA reads TGCACCAGCAGCCCTGGGGCTGGGGACTACCACCAGGGCGGTGAGCAGTTCTTC.

The rearrangement uses TRBV7-9 and TRBJ1-1; D possibly corresponds to TRBD1 (5 bases). The germline gives CDR1 SEHNR, CDR2 FQNEAQ (reference sequence). V was cut by 5 bases and J by 3 bases, with 19 bases left in between. The CDR3 has 16 residues. Written as DNA, the CDR3 is TGTGCCAGCAGCCGTAGAATGGGACTGGGAGACACTGAAGCTTTCTTT. Amino acid sequence: CASSRRMGLGDTEAFF.

The chain carries TRBV2 and TRBJ1-2; D is uncertain. CDR3 length equals 15 residues. V lost 4 bases, J lost 1 base, and 13 bases lay in between. CDR1 and CDR2 (germline): SNHLY, FYNNEI. The CDR3 DNA is TGTGCCAGCAGTGGGGCAGGCTCAATTAACTATGGCTACACCTTC. It is translated as CASSGAGSINYGYTF.

The rearrangement uses TRBV5-1 and TRBJ1-5; D is possibly TRBD1 (6 bases). V was clipped by 0 bases and J by 3 bases, with 10 bases between them. CDR3 length equals 15 residues. The germline V gene has CDR1 SGHRS and CDR2 YFSETQ. CDR3 loop: CASSLEGGVNQPQHF. The CDR3 nucleotides are TGCGCCAGCAGCTTGGAGGGGGGAGTCAATCAGCCCCAGCATTTT.

The CDR3 region is CASSTQKRTEAFF. In DNA, the CDR3 is TGTGCCAGCAGCACACAGAAGAGGACTGAAGCTTTCTTT. This chain joins TRBV5-4 and TRBJ1-1; D is undetermined. CDR3 length equals 13 residues. Germline lookup yields CDR1 SGHNT and CDR2 YYREEE (reference sequence). Trimming stripped 4 bases from V and 5 bases from J, with 12 bases between.

The rearrangement joins TRBV19 to TRBJ2-3; no reliable D call. The ends were cut back, 5 bases at V and 2 bases at J, with 8 bases in the middle. The length of the CDR3 is 13 residues. Germline lookup yields CDR1 LNHDA and CDR2 SQIVND (reference sequence). CDR3 sequence reads: CASSQQLTDTQYF. The CDR3 coding sequence is TGTGCCAGTAGTCAACAGCTCACAGATACGCAGTATTTT.

This clone appeared once. V and J are TRBV7-9 and TRBJ2-7; 9 nucleotides align to TRBD1. The CDR3 runs 16 residues. Per the germline V gene, CDR1 is SEHNR and CDR2 is FQNEAQ (reference sequence). Losses at the gene ends were 2 bases for V and 6 bases for J; bases not matched to a gene: 11. The CDR3 is CASSLLSRDRDGEQYF. The CDR3 DNA follows: TGTGCCAGCAGCTTATTATCTAGGGACAGGGACGGCGAGCAGTACTTC.

V gene TRBV5-1 combines with J gene TRBJ2-2, with D possibly TRBD1 on 5 matching bases. V was shortened by 1 base and J by 1 base, with 11 bases between the two germline ends. The CDR3 has 16 amino acids. The germline gives CDR1 SGHRS, CDR2 YFSETQ. CDR3 in amino acids: CASSLNPQGNTGELFF. The CDR3 bases are TGCGCCAGCAGCTTGAACCCCCAGGGGAACACCGGGGAGCTGTTTTTT.

Points on this clone: This specimen includes other DNA sequences encoding the same CDR3. The chain links TRBV5-1 to TRBJ2-5; 9 bases line up with TRBD2. J lost 0 bases, V lost 4 bases, and 4 bases had no gene match. This CDR3 has 15 residues. Germline V gives CDR1 SGHRS, CDR2 YFSETQ. CDR3 amino acids: CASSLLAGYQETQYF. The CDR3 region has the DNA TGCGCCAGCAGCCTACTAGCGGGTTACCAAGAGACCCAGTACTTC.

This chain uses TRBV19 with TRBJ1-5, with 8 bases that match TRBD1. Trimming removed 4 bases from V and 6 bases from J; junction bases left unmatched: 14. This CDR3 has 17 residues. Germline assignment: CDR1 LNHDA and CDR2 SQIVND (reference sequence). CDR3 region: CASSTYKTGVGGQPQHF. The CDR3 coding sequence is TGTGCCAGTAGTACTTACAAGACAGGGGTAGGCGGTCAGCCCCAGCATTTT. The full variable domain, rest sourced from reference TRBV19 and TRBJ1-5, is DGGITQSPKYLFRKEGQNVTLSCEQNLNHDAMYWYRQDPGQGLRLIYYSQIVNDFQKGDIAEGYSVSREKKESFPLTVTSAQKNPTAFYLCASSTYKTGVGGQPQHFGDGTRLSIL.

V gene TRBV5-1 combines with J gene TRBJ2-5; D is possibly TRBD2 (6 bases). From germline, CDR1 is SGHRS and CDR2 YFSETQ. V lost 0 bases, J lost 3 bases, and 15 bases lay in between. The CDR3 runs to 16 residues. The DNA of the CDR3 is TGCGCCAGCAGCTTGGCCCCGGGACTGAGAGAAGAGACCCAGTACTTC. It encodes CASSLAPGLREETQYF.

The chain employs TRBV6-1 and TRBJ2-2; D is ambiguous. The CDR3 is 13 residues long. V lost 7 bases to trimming and J lost 0 bases, with 6 bases between them. The V gene's germline CDR1 is MNHNS and CDR2 SASEGT. The CDR3 DNA reads as TGTGCCAGCAAAATACCGAACACCGGGGAGCTGTTTTTT. Amino acids: CASKIPNTGELFF.

This clone was recorded once. A much larger clone differs from this one at a single base, so this may be a read error. The sample has other DNA sequences that encode this CDR3 too. The J gene is TRBJ1-1, the V gene TRBV30, with no clear D. Trimming took off 0 bases at V and 1 base at J, with 6 bases between the two ends. The CDR3 spans 13 residues. The germline CDR1 and CDR2 sequences are GTSNPN and SVGIG (reference sequence). The CDR3 here is CAWSVEGNTEAFF. CDR3 nucleotides: TGTGCCTGGAGTGTAGAAGGGAACACTGAAGCTTTCTTT.

This clone showed up just once. The V gene is TRBV18, the J gene TRBJ2-5, with D possibly TRBD1 on 5 matching bases. Trimming took off 3 bases at V and 5 bases at J, with 10 bases between the two ends. The CDR3 is 13 residues long. Looked up from germline, CDR1 is KGHSH and CDR2 is LQKENI. For the CDR3, the DNA is TGTGCCAGCTCACCGACAGCCAGGGAGACCCAGTACTTC. This codes for CASSPTARETQYF.

This chain links TRBV5-1 with TRBJ1-1; perhaps TRBD1 as D (5 bases). The V end lost 5 bases, the J end lost 2 bases, and 13 bases lay between the germline ends. Germline V gives CDR1 SGHRS, CDR2 YFSETQ. The CDR3 is 14 amino acids. The CDR3 DNA sequence: TGCGCCAGCAGTCGAGGGGAAACAAACACTGAAGCTTTCTTT. The encoded protein is CASSRGETNTEAFF.

The rearrangement links TRBV7-9 to TRBJ2-7, with TRBD2 identical over 11 bases. This CDR3 is 16 amino acids long. Trimming removed 0 bases from V and 0 bases from J; junction bases left unmatched: 1. Germline V lookup: CDR1 SEHNR, CDR2 FQNEAQ (reference sequence). The CDR3 sequence: CASSLAGTSGSYEQYF. Here the CDR3 DNA reads TGTGCCAGCAGCTTAGCGGGGACTAGCGGCTCCTACGAGCAGTACTTC.

V is TRBV19 and J is TRBJ2-7; maybe TRBD1 (5 bases). CDR1 and CDR2 from the germline V gene are LNHDA and SQIVND (reference sequence). The CDR3 spans 13 residues. Trimming removed 5 bases from V and 6 bases from J, with 14 bases in between. The CDR3 nucleotides read TGTGCCAGTAGTTTCCTCCCGCAGGGCGAGCAGTACTTC. Encoded protein: CASSFLPQGEQYF.

V is TRBV11-2 and J is TRBJ1-2; D uncertain. From germline, CDR1 is SGHAT and CDR2 FQNNGV. The CDR3 covers 13 residues. V dropped 6 bases and J dropped 6 bases, with 14 bases sitting between them. The CDR3 DNA follows: TGTGCCAGCAGACTAGGGAAGGCGGATGGCTACACCTTC. Protein sequence: CASRLGKADGYTF.

This chain connects TRBV6-5 to TRBJ1-5; D perhaps matches TRBD1 (5 bases). Per the germline V gene, CDR1 is MNHEY and CDR2 is SVGAGI. CDR3 length: 16 amino acids. V was pared by 4 bases and J by 3 bases, with 16 bases between. CDR3 nucleotides: TGTGCCAGCAGTTCTGGCCGGGGGTCTGACAATCAGCCCCAGCATTTT. It codes for CASSSGRGSDNQPQHF.

The V call is TRBV18, the J call TRBJ2-4, with 10 nucleotides matching TRBD1. The CDR3 is 17 amino acids. From germline, CDR1 is KGHSH and CDR2 LQKENI. Trimming removed 3 bases from V and 0 bases from J; junction bases left unmatched: 5. This chain's CDR3 is CASSPLTGGAAKNIQYF. CDR3 coding DNA: TGTGCCAGCTCACCCCTGACAGGGGGCGCAGCCAAAAACATTCAGTACTTC.